The rows below give T cell receptor beta chains drawn from one sample of a study of cytomegalovirus exposure and HLA in healthy donors. TCRdb's table, derived via immunoSEQ multiplex PCR, lists solely in-frame clones and lacks some. Of approximately 260,000 clones in the sample, roughly 91% were seen once. Sequenced sample: PBMCs. The receptors come from a girl aged 2-10 years in good health and CMV-seronegative. Both conserved end residues are part of each CDR3. A D gene is named only where the DNA matches it firmly. The size entry is marked missing in some rows and otherwise reads once, few, many or a size class.

clone size,D gene,J gene,V gene,CDR3 protein,CDR3 DNA
NA,NA,TRBJ1-4,TRBV2,CASSSYPTNEKLFF,TGTGCCAGCAGTTCCTATCCAACTAATGAAAAACTGTTTTTT
once,TRBD1,TRBJ1-2,TRBV27,CASSFGGQFGYTF,TGTGCCAGCAGTTTCGGGGGACAGTTTGGCTACACCTTC
NA,TRBD2,TRBJ2-1,TRBV4-1,CASSQDGTSSYNEQFF,TGCGCCAGCAGCCAAGATGGGACTAGCTCTTACAATGAGCAGTTCTTC
NA,TRBD2,TRBJ2-1,TRBV5-1,CASSLADSYNEQFF,TGCGCCAGCAGCCTAGCGGATTCCTACAATGAGCAGTTCTTC
NA,NA,TRBJ1-1,TRBV5-1,CASSMQGRANTEAFF,TGCGCCAGCAGTATGCAGGGCAGGGCGAACACTGAAGCTTTCTTT
NA,NA,TRBJ1-5,TRBV6-5,CASSYSGADQPQHF,TGTGCCAGCAGTTATTCAGGGGCCGATCAGCCCCAGCATTTT
NA,NA,TRBJ1-5,TRBV28,CASSTYLGFSNQPQHF,TGTGCCAGCAGTACCTATTTGGGCTTTAGCAATCAGCCCCAGCATTTT
NA,NA,TRBJ1-1,TRBV6-5,CASSNNRVNTEAFF,TGTGCCAGCAGTAACAACAGGGTGAACACTGAAGCTTTCTTT
NA,TRBD1,TRBJ2-5,TRBV5-1,CASSLKQGVETQYF,TGCGCCAGCAGCTTGAAACAGGGGGTAGAGACCCAGTACTTC
NA,NA,TRBJ2-5,TRBV25-1,CASSESGARYQETQYF,TGTGCCAGCAGTGAATCGGGAGCTCGATACCAAGAGACCCAGTACTTC
NA,TRBD1,TRBJ2-3,TRBV25-1,CASSGGTGGTDTQYF,TGTGCCAGCAGTGGGGGGACAGGGGGAACAGATACGCAGTATTTT
NA,TRBD2,TRBJ2-5,TRBV5-6,CASSWGGLAGVHPQETQYF,TGTGCCAGCAGCTGGGGGGGACTAGCGGGGGTGCATCCTCAAGAGACCCAGTACTTC
NA,TRBD1,TRBJ2-1,TRBV19,CASSIDRSQRTGVNEQFF,TGTGCCAGTAGTATAGATCGGTCTCAGAGGACAGGGGTCAATGAGCAGTTCTTC
NA,NA,TRBJ2-2,TRBV18,CASSPQDINTGELFF,TGTGCCAGCTCACCGCAGGACATAAACACCGGGGAGCTGTTTTTT
NA,TRBD2,TRBJ2-5,TRBV29-1,CSAWPGGGETQYF,TGCAGCGCTTGGCCTGGGGGGGGAGAGACCCAGTACTTC
NA,NA,TRBJ2-1,TRBV7-8,CASSVDSPNEQFF,TGTGCCAGCAGCGTGGACAGTCCCAATGAGCAGTTCTTC
once,TRBD1,TRBJ1-6,TRBV18,CASSPKQGWSPLHF,TGTGCCAGCTCACCTAAACAGGGGTGGTCACCCCTCCACTTT
NA,NA,TRBJ2-4,TRBV7-9,CASSPQLQAAKNIQYF,TGTGCCAGCAGCCCCCAGTTGCAGGCCGCCAAAAACATTCAGTACTTC
NA,TRBD2,TRBJ2-6,TRBV7-2,CASRGLADSGANVLTF,TGTGCCAGCAGGGGACTAGCGGACTCTGGGGCCAACGTCCTGACTTTC
NA,TRBD1,TRBJ2-4,TRBV9,CASSAGQGQNIQYF,TGTGCCAGCAGCGCGGGACAGGGACAAAACATTCAGTACTTC
NA,NA,TRBJ2-7,TRBV5-1,CASSLGRFYEQYF,TGCGCCAGCAGCTTGGGGAGGTTTTACGAGCAGTACTTC
NA,TRBD2,TRBJ2-1,TRBV5-1,CASSLSPGGGYEQFF,TGCGCCAGCAGCTTGAGCCCTGGCGGGGGGTATGAGCAGTTCTTC
NA,NA,TRBJ1-2,TRBV5-4,CASSSGQTYGYTF,TGTGCCAGCAGCTCCGGACAGACCTATGGCTACACCTTC
NA,TRBD2,TRBJ2-2,TRBV6-5,CASSYGAGGNTGELFF,TGTGCCAGCAGTTACGGAGCGGGAGGGAACACCGGGGAGCTGTTTTTT
NA,NA,TRBJ1-1,TRBV19,CASTGGLEAFF,TGTGCCAGTACGGGAGGGCTTGAAGCTTTCTTT
NA,NA,TRBJ1-5,TRBV28,CASHRNPNQPQHF,TGTGCCAGCCACAGAAACCCTAATCAGCCCCAGCATTTT
NA,NA,TRBJ2-3,TRBV7-2,CASSLRVGTDTQYF,TGTGCCAGCAGCCTGCGGGTAGGCACAGATACGCAGTATTTT
NA,NA,TRBJ2-2,TRBV5-1,CASSLGTLATGELFF,TGCGCCAGCAGCTTGGGCACCTTGGCCACCGGGGAGCTGTTTTTT